These T cell receptor beta chains were read from a single sample in a study of T cell repertoires in cytomegalovirus infection. Their cognate antigens are unknown. TCRdb reprocessed the reads via MiXCR and lists one record per CDR3 protein. Among 550,000 to 700,000 distinct CDR3 sequences listed, around two fifths were seen once. The starting material was cultured PBMCs, obtained from culture after CMV antigen stimulation. The receptors were gathered from a human donor in good health (CMV status not recorded). Some clones in this sample may be carry-over from other donors' samples. The CDR3 runs from the conserved cysteine through the conserved F or W. The D gene is left open where the match is weak. Expanded clones get a size class; other rows say once, few or many, or leave the size out.

j_call v_call d_call clone_size cdr3_aa cdr3_nt
TRBJ2-7 TRBV11-1 - - CASSLWGLACSYEQYF TGTGCCAGCAGCCTATGGGGGCTAGCCTGCTCCTACGAGCAGTACTTC
TRBJ2-1 TRBV7-2 TRBD2 - CASSISGRGNEQFF TGTGCCAGCAGCATTAGCGGGAGGGGGAATGAGCAGTTCTTC
TRBJ2-1 TRBV7-4 - - CASSLRDNRLGDEQFF TGTGCCAGCAGCTTAAGGGACAACCGGTTGGGGGATGAGCAGTTCTTC
TRBJ2-7 TRBV7-4 TRBD2 - CASSAAGTTGYEQYF TGTGCCAGCAGCGCCGCCGGGACTACCGGCTACGAGCAGTACTTC
TRBJ2-7 TRBV7-9 - few CATSGARDGTYEQYF TGTGCCACCTCCGGAGCCCGGGACGGTACCTACGAGCAGTACTTC
TRBJ2-7 TRBV6-2/TRBV6-3 - - CASSYSSKSSYEQYF TGTGCCAGCAGTTACTCTTCCAAATCCTCCTACGAGCAGTACTTC
TRBJ2-1 TRBV19 - - CASSPSRGGWDEQFF TGTGCCAGTAGTCCGAGCAGGGGGGGGTGGGATGAGCAGTTCTTC
TRBJ2-1 TRBV6-5 TRBD2 - CASSTGSGRGGSSYNEQFF TGTGCCAGCAGTACCGGTAGCGGGAGGGGGGGTAGCTCCTACAATGAGCAGTTCTTC
TRBJ2-5 TRBV4-2 - - CASSQRYGGETQYF TGTGCCAGCAGCCAGAGATACGGGGGAGAGACCCAGTACTTC
TRBJ2-6 TRBV3-1 - - CASSQVGGAAGANVLTF TGTGCCAGCAGCCAAGTTGGGGGGGCTGCTGGGGCCAACGTCCTGACTTTC
TRBJ2-6 TRBV11-2 TRBD2 few CASSSVGGASGANVLTF TGTGCCAGCAGCTCCGTCGGGGGGGCCTCTGGGGCCAACGTCCTGACTTTC
TRBJ2-1 TRBV20-1 - - CSATGSPGSYNEQFF TGCAGTGCAACCGGATCCCCTGGCTCCTACAATGAGCAGTTCTTC
TRBJ1-5 TRBV7-9 - few CASSMMGGTNQPQHF TGTGCCAGCAGCATGATGGGGGGGACCAATCAGCCCCAGCATTTT
TRBJ1-1 TRBV7-8 - few CASSPAFNRNTEAFF TGTGCCAGCAGCCCCGCATTTAATCGGAACACTGAAGCTTTCTTT
TRBJ1-6 TRBV7-2 TRBD1 few CASSLGATGVSPLHF TGTGCCAGCAGCTTAGGGGCGACAGGGGTTTCACCCCTCCACTTT
TRBJ2-7 TRBV27 - - CASSGEGFSYEQYF TGTGCCAGCAGTGGTGAGGGGTTTTCCTACGAGCAGTACTTC
TRBJ2-5 TRBV6-1 - - CASINPQETQYF TGTGCCAGCATAAACCCCCAAGAGACCCAGTACTTC
TRBJ2-3 TRBV29-1 TRBD2 - CSVPSGSRDTQYF TGCAGCGTGCCTAGCGGGAGTCGAGATACGCAGTATTTT
TRBJ2-1 TRBV7-4 - few CASRLAAEQFF TGTGCCAGCAGACTAGCCGCTGAGCAGTTCTTC
TRBJ2-2 TRBV7-7 - few CASSLGGGQDGELFF TGTGCCAGCAGCTTAGGAGGGGGGCAGGACGGGGAGCTGTTTTTT
TRBJ2-1 TRBV20-1 TRBD2 few CSARRLAGDEQFF TGCAGTGCTAGAAGGCTAGCGGGGGATGAGCAGTTCTTC
TRBJ1-2 TRBV12-3/TRBV12-4 TRBD1 - CASSSTGTGYGYTF TGTGCCAGCAGTTCAACCGGGACAGGGTATGGCTACACCTTC
TRBJ1-1 TRBV7-6 - - CASSLDRVRTEAFF TGTGCCAGCAGCTTAGACAGGGTGAGAACTGAAGCTTTCTTT
TRBJ2-7 TRBV12-3/TRBV12-4 - - CASSFDSVYEQYF TGTGCCAGCAGTTTTGACTCCGTCTACGAGCAGTACTTC
TRBJ1-2 TRBV7-8 - - CASSFSGLNYGYTF TGTGCCAGCAGCTTTTCAGGACTGAACTATGGCTACACCTTC
TRBJ1-4 TRBV6-5 - once CASSEFGNEKLFF TGTGCCAGCAGTGAATTCGGTAATGAAAAACTGTTTTTT
TRBJ1-2 TRBV7-8 - few CASSANPGVPAYGYTF TGTGCCAGCAGCGCGAACCCAGGGGTTCCCGCCTATGGCTACACCTTC
TRBJ2-1 TRBV7-6 - many CASSLRGGSSYNEQFF TGTGCCAGCAGCTTAAGGGGCGGTAGCTCCTACAATGAGCAGTTCTTC
TRBJ1-4 TRBV4-3 - - CASSQDWGSNEKLFF TGCGCCAGCAGCCAAGATTGGGGGTCTAATGAAAAACTGTTTTTT
TRBJ2-3 TRBV6-6 - - CASSYGFYPQDTQYF TGTGCCAGCAGTTACGGTTTTTACCCCCAAGATACGCAGTATTTT
TRBJ1-1 TRBV4-2 - - CASSQEEGSRAFF TGTGCCAGCAGCCAAGAAGAGGGATCGAGAGCTTTCTTT
TRBJ1-5 TRBV10-3 TRBD1 - CAISESGYQGARNQPQHF TGTGCCATCAGTGAGTCTGGGTACCAGGGGGCGCGCAATCAGCCCCAGCATTTT
TRBJ1-3 TRBV7-2 - few CASSSGGGNTIYF TGTGCCAGCAGCTCCGGTGGTGGAAACACCATATATTTT
TRBJ1-1 TRBV7-9 - few CASSPGSGDTEAFF TGTGCCAGCAGCCCGGGGTCGGGGGACACTGAAGCTTTCTTT
TRBJ1-2 TRBV7-2 - few CASSLALQNGYTF TGTGCCAGCAGCTTAGCGCTACAGAATGGCTACACCTTC
TRBJ2-1 TRBV11-2 TRBD2 many CASSGRRNEQFF TGTGCCAGTAGCGGGAGACGCAATGAGCAGTTCTTC
TRBJ2-1 TRBV7-8 - few CASSLETYNEQFF TGTGCCAGCAGCTTGGAAACCTACAATGAGCAGTTCTTC
TRBJ2-1 TRBV11-2 - - CASSTWTRVGKRSEQFF TGTGCCAGCAGCACCTGGACCCGGGTGGGAAAACGGTCTGAGCAGTTCTTC
TRBJ2-5 TRBV7-8 TRBD2 once CASSRGTGGGGETQYF TGTGCCAGCAGCCGGGGGACGGGAGGGGGAGGAGAGACCCAGTACTTC
TRBJ1-4 TRBV7-4 - - CASSLNLISEKLFF TGTGCCAGCAGCTTAAATCTGATTAGTGAAAAACTGTTTTTT